This T cell receptor (beta chain) was sequenced during a study of cytomegalovirus exposure and HLA in healthy donors. The CDR3 extends over 15 amino acids. Trimming shortened V by 4 bases and J by 3 bases, and 15 bases separated the two germline ends. The germline CDR1 and CDR2 sequences are MGHDK and SYGVNS. Study-wide results and caveats: An analysis done earlier found most TCR beta V segments productive about 90% or about 30% of the time. Cytomegalovirus status was reportedly diagnosed by the classifier with high specificity and sensitivity.

Researchers ran the PCR with 60 Vbeta and 13 Jbeta primers. Profiled with immunoSEQ multiplex PCR; TCRdb holds only in-frame clones, not every one. The sample carries 150,000 to 200,000 clones, about 90% recorded once. With regard to this clone: Its antigen is currently unknown.

Specimen: PBMCs. The rearrangement joins TRBV25-1 to TRBJ1-1; D gene uncertain. This sequence originates from a girl under three years old in good health and CMV-seronegative. The CDR3, as DNA: TGTGCCAGCAGTGGTACCCAGTGGCTAGACACTGAAGCTTTCTTT. This encodes CASSGTQWLDTEAFF.